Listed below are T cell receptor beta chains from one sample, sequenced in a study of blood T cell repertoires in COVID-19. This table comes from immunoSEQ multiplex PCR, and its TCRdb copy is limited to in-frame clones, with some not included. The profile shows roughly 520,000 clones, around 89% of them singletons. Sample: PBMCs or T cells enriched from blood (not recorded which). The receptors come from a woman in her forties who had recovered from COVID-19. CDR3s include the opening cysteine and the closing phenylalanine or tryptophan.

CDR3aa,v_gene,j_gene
CSVEKGVGTDTQYF,TRBV29-1,TRBJ2-3
CASSPRGREAFF,TRBV18,TRBJ1-1
CASSIKSGVEAFF,TRBV19,TRBJ1-1
CASHPGGFYEQYF,TRBV7-2,TRBJ2-7
CASSHRQGAAYTGELFF,TRBV27,TRBJ2-2
CASSARILLAGQETQYF,TRBV2,TRBJ2-5
CAWSRILREQFF,TRBV30,TRBJ2-1
CASSLAGQGAINEQFF,TRBV5-4,TRBJ2-1
CASSHLAANTGELFF,TRBV3-1/TRBV3-2,TRBJ2-2
CASSSPGLAGGVGEQFF,TRBV7-8,TRBJ2-1
CASSQVYSGLETQYF,TRBV14,TRBJ2-5
CATSDFGFPGVGEQFF,TRBV24-1,TRBJ2-1
CASRDRASGNTIYF,TRBV5-6,TRBJ1-3
CSASSPGAGELFF,TRBV20-1,TRBJ2-2
CASRTFQDTEAFF,TRBV19,TRBJ1-1
CASSQDSVGAGSNQPQHF,TRBV3-1/TRBV3-2,TRBJ1-5
CASSHVLQGPGTDTQYF,TRBV4-1,TRBJ2-3
CASSQALGTGVDGYTF,TRBV4-3,TRBJ1-2
CASSRDRGEQFF,TRBV7-2,TRBJ2-1
CASSQGNGRRGSGTEAFF,TRBV14,TRBJ1-1
CASSSRTGGNEQYF,TRBV5-1,TRBJ2-7
CASSLGASGRIYEQYF,TRBV7-2,TRBJ2-7
CASSSGQVKYF,TRBV19,TRBJ2-5
CASRQPTGETYNEQFF,TRBV4-1,TRBJ2-1
CSASNTEAFF,TRBV20-1,TRBJ1-1
CASRQTIANEKLFF,TRBV19,TRBJ1-4
CASMGRGTRKTGELFF,TRBV19,TRBJ2-2
CATSEAGRTDTQYF,TRBV24-1,TRBJ2-3
CASSETDRNTEAFF,TRBV18,TRBJ1-1
CASSSRTGLYNEQFF,TRBV5-5,TRBJ2-1
CASSSQGGMGEQFF,TRBV7-2,TRBJ2-1
CASSQDWAGLGEQYF,TRBV4-2,TRBJ2-7
CSVSWSTKFYNEQFF,TRBV29-1,TRBJ2-1
CASSLGLAGGDEQFF,TRBV2,TRBJ2-1
CASTLASTAYNEQFF,TRBV19,TRBJ2-1
CSVGAGTTSASGANVLTF,TRBV29-1,TRBJ2-6
CASSLGPQLATSTDTQYF,TRBV7-6,TRBJ2-3
CASSLTGPETQYF,TRBV12-3/TRBV12-4,TRBJ2-5
CASSKDMNTEAFF,TRBV9,TRBJ1-1
CASSARDSGTDTQYF,TRBV7-2,TRBJ2-3
CASSLPGGTEAFF,TRBV14,TRBJ1-1
CASRQRLGAAFF,TRBV12-3/TRBV12-4,TRBJ1-1
CASSLVGHMNTEAFF,TRBV7-2,TRBJ1-1
CASSVSEGQNTEAFF,TRBV9,TRBJ1-1
CASSFRDYLMGGEQFF,TRBV5-1,TRBJ2-1
CATSDDGLAGGFYNEQFF,TRBV24-1,TRBJ2-1
CASSFRGVPYNEQFF,TRBV5-6,TRBJ2-1
CASSLNRDRGNEQYF,TRBV6-5,TRBJ2-7
CASSVANRGNYGYTF,TRBV9,TRBJ1-2
CASSRDNSGNTIYF,TRBV14,TRBJ1-3
CASRGLAGGGEQYF,TRBV19,TRBJ2-7
CASGFLRGEQYF,TRBV12-5,TRBJ2-7
CSVEDLSTVRDF,TRBV29-1,TRBJ1-2
CASSSVAETSYEQYF,TRBV7-2,TRBJ2-7
CASSPTLQGGGKNEQFF,TRBV18,TRBJ2-1